The 10 T cell receptor beta chains in this list originate from one sample, sequenced in a study of CD8 T cells in Susac syndrome. With random hexamers, reverse transcription was performed on roughly 0.5 to 1 ug of RNA. TCRdb reprocessed the immunoSEQ multiplex PCR reads with MiXCR, giving one entry per CDR3 protein. Found here are around 110,000 distinct CDR3 sequences, around 94% of them singletons; the top ten hold roughly 0.29%. The sequenced sample consisted of CD8+ T cells from PBMCs. These receptors came from a human donor with Susac syndrome.

V gene TRBV6-2 or TRBV6-3 combines with J gene TRBJ2-1; D uncertain. Germline V lookup: CDR1 MNHEY, CDR2 SVGEGT. The CDR3 covers 14 residues. The V end was cut by 6 bases, the J end by 5 bases, with 14 bases between. The CDR3 DNA reads as TGTGCCAGCAGCCTCCATCGGGCCAACAATGAGCAGTTCTTC. Its translation: CASSLHRANNEQFF.

This chain connects TRBV6-2 or TRBV6-3 to TRBJ1-2, with 8 bases matching TRBD1. V was pared by 6 bases and J by 3 bases, with 3 bases of the junction left unmatched. Germline V gives CDR1 MNHEY, CDR2 SVGEGT. CDR3 length: 13 residues. In DNA, the CDR3 is TGTGCCAGCAGCGACAGGGGCTACTATGGCTACACCTTC. Translated: CASSDRGYYGYTF.

J is TRBJ2-3 and V is TRBV25-1; perhaps TRBD2 as D (7 bases). The CDR3 loop spans 15 amino acids. Looked up from germline, CDR1 is MGHDK and CDR2 is SYGVNS. V lost 3 bases, J lost 3 bases, and 13 bases lay in between. The CDR3 DNA reads TGTGCCAGCAGTGATCGCGGGGGCTTAACAGATACGCAGTATTTT. The encoded protein is CASSDRGGLTDTQYF.

The rearrangement joins TRBV7-3 to TRBJ2-3, with TRBD2 matching 8 bases. The ends lost 2 bases at V and 4 bases at J; junction bases unmatched: 5. CDR1 SGHTA and CDR2 FQGTGA come from the germline V gene. CDR3 length equals 15 residues. CDR3 protein: CASSLFGGAADTQYF. The CDR3 DNA follows: TGTGCCAGCAGCTTATTCGGGGGGGCTGCAGATACGCAGTATTTT.

The chain combines TRBV13 with TRBJ2-7, with 9 bases aligning to TRBD1. The CDR3 has 14 residues. V shed 5 bases and J 5 bases; nucleotides not matched to a gene: 7. CDR1 is PRHDT, CDR2 FYEKMQ, per germline (reference sequence). CDR3 region: CASSPGDRADEQYF. For the CDR3, the DNA is TGTGCCAGCAGCCCCGGGGACAGGGCTGACGAGCAGTACTTC.

The chain uses TRBV6-1 and TRBJ1-1; D is undetermined. This CDR3 has 16 amino acids. The germline V and J ends were trimmed by 2 bases and 4 bases, with 17 bases remaining between them. CDR1 is MNHNS, CDR2 SASEGT, per germline. Written as DNA, the CDR3 is TGTGCCAGCAGTGAAAGTCCTATCCAAGGGATCACTGAAGCTTTCTTT. Translating it yields CASSESPIQGITEAFF.

This clonotype was detected only once. The CDR3 DNA follows: TGTGCCAGCTCGTCGACAGGGCCTAATCAGCCCCAGCATTTT. This sequence encodes CASSSTGPNQPQHF. The genes are TRBV18 and TRBJ1-5; 7 nucleotides agree with TRBD1. The CDR3 contains 14 residues. The trim removed 6 bases at V and 4 bases at J, leaving 6 bases unmatched. Germline V CDR1 and CDR2: KGHSH, LQKENI. The full variable domain, completed using reference TRBV18 and TRBJ1-5, is NAGVMQNPRHLVRRRGQEARLRCSPMKGHSHVYWYRQLPEEGLKFMVYLQKENIIDESGMPKERFSAEFPKEGPSILRIQQVVRGDSAAYFCASSSTGPNQPQHFGDGTRLSIL.

The chain combines TRBV7-9 with TRBJ2-4; no definite D call. Germline CDR1 SEHNR, CDR2 FQNEAQ (reference sequence). Between the trimmed V and J ends, which lost 1 base and 8 bases, there was a span of 9 bases. CDR3 length: 13 amino acids. For the CDR3, the DNA is TGTGCCAGCAGCTTAGACCCCCGGGACATTCAGTACTTC. This codes for CASSLDPRDIQYF.

A remark on this clonotype: The germline gene is not matched at one end of the junction; a read error may be the cause. V and J are TRBV13 and TRBJ2-1; 9 bases fit TRBD1. The CDR3 length is 17 residues. The germline CDR1 and CDR2 sequences are PRHDT and FYEKMQ (reference sequence). The CDR3 nucleotides are TGTGCCAGCAGCCTAGGCCCCGGGACAGGGTCCTACAATGAGCAGTTCTTC. It translates to CASSLGPGTGSYNEQFF.

The V call is TRBV29-1, the J call TRBJ1-1; perhaps TRBD1 as D (5 bases). Germline V gene sequence: CDR1 SQVTM, CDR2 ANQGSEA. The CDR3 sequence is 13 residues long. Trimming took 6 bases from V and 0 from J, leaving 11 bases between them. The CDR3 loop is CSVPGRMNTEAFF. The DNA of the CDR3 is TGCAGCGTCCCGGGACGTATGAACACTGAAGCTTTCTTT.